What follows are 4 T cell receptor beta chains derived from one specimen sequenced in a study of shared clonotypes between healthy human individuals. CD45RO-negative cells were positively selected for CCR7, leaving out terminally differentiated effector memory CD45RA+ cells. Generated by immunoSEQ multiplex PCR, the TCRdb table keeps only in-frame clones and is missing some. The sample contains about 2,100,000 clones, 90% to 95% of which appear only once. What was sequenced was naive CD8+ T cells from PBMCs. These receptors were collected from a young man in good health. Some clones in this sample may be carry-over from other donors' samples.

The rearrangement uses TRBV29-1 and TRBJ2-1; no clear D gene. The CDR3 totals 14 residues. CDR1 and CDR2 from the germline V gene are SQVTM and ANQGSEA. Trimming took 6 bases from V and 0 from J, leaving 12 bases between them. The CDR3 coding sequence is TGCAGCGTGCCCGAAGTCCGCTCCTACAATGAGCAGTTCTTC. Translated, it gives CSVPEVRSYNEQFF.

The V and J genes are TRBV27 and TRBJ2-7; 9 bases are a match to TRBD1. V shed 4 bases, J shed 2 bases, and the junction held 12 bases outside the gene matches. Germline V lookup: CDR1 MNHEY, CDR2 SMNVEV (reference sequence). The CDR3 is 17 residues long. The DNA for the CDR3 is TGTGCCAGCAGTTCATACTTACAGGGGGCCACCCCCTACGAGCAGTACTTC. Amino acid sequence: CASSSYLQGATPYEQYF.

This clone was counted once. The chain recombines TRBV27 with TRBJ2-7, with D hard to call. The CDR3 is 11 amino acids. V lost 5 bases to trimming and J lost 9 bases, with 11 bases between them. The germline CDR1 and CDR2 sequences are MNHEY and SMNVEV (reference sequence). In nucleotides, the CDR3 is TGTGCCAGCAGTGACTCTTTAGGGCAGTACTTC. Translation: CASSDSLGQYF.

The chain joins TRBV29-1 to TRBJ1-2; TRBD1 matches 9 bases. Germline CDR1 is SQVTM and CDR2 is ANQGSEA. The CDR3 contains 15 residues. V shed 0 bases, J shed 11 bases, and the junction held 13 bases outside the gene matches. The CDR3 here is CSVEEVLDRGIGYTF. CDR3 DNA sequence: TGCAGCGTTGAAGAAGTATTGGACAGGGGTATTGGGTACACCTTC.